This T cell receptor beta chain appears in the sequencing data of a study of identical twins. This CDR3 contains 16 residues. Germline V CDR1 and CDR2: SGHAT, FQNNGV. Trimming took 5 bases from V and 5 from J; bases not matched to a gene: 13. Template switching created a universal primer site, and the cDNA included unique molecular identifiers. TCRdb used MiXCR to reprocess the 5' RACE reads, holding one entry per CDR3 protein. The table shows about 500,000 distinct CDR3 sequences, with 14% occurring only once. A few counts support this clonotype. What it binds is not known. General study findings and limits: Insertions were reduced in abundant cord blood beta clonotypes but not in memory repertoires. Interpretation of the results relied on cross-sectional statistical analysis and not on following the same donors.

These same records also appear under a second study, on yellow fever vaccine responses in identical twins.

The receptor's source is a woman aged 18-35 years in good health. Sequenced: CD4+ T cells sorted from blood. The chain is built from TRBV11-2 and TRBJ2-3; 7 nucleotides line up with TRBD1. CDR3 nucleotide sequence: TGTGCCAGCAGCCGCCTGGGACAGCGAACGGGAGATACGCAGTATTTT. Residues: CASSRLGQRTGDTQYF.